These 30 T cell receptor beta chains were sequenced from one sample in a study of cytomegalovirus exposure and HLA in healthy donors. Primers for the PCR totalled 60 Vbeta and 13 Jbeta. Only in-frame clones appear in the TCRdb table, and some are missing; sequencing was by immunoSEQ multiplex PCR. The sample comprises some 110,000 clones, around 74% of which are singletons, and 4% to 5% rests with the top ten. The material sequenced was PBMCs. The receptor set was obtained from a woman aged 45-65 years in good health and CMV-seropositive.

This chain joins TRBV6-1 and TRBJ2-5, with 9 bases identical to TRBD1. The closer fit of TRBJ2-7 to the DNA end suggests the J call may be wrong. Per the germline V gene, CDR1 is MNHNS and CDR2 is SASEGT. The CDR3 is 14 residues long. The CDR3 loop is CASSLQGASYEQYF. The CDR3 DNA follows: TGTGCCAGCAGTCTACAGGGGGCCTCCTACGAGCAGTACTTC.

The chain employs TRBV9 and TRBJ1-4, with D possibly being TRBD1 (5 bases). From germline, CDR1 is SGDLS and CDR2 YYNGEE. With 4 bases removed from V and 7 bases from J, the gap between germline ends came to 14 bases. The CDR3 sequence is 14 residues long. CDR3 sequence: CASSPAGGGEKLFF. CDR3 bases: TGTGCCAGCAGCCCTGCCGGGGGGGGTGAAAAACTGTTTTTT.

The V and J genes are TRBV9 and TRBJ2-5; 9 nucleotides align to TRBD1. After removal of 0 bases from V and 7 bases from J, the junction contained 4 bases not matched to a gene. Looked up from germline, CDR1 is SGDLS and CDR2 is YYNGEE. The CDR3 loop spans 14 amino acids. The CDR3 reads CASSVEGQGRTQYF. CDR3 in DNA: TGTGCCAGCAGCGTAGAAGGACAGGGGAGGACCCAGTACTTC.

The chain has TRBV6-6 and TRBJ1-2; 8 nucleotides agree with TRBD1. Trimming at V came to 2 bases and at J to 9 bases, leaving 11 bases not matched to a gene. This CDR3 has 15 amino acids. Germline V gene sequence: CDR1 MNHNY, CDR2 SVGAGI (reference sequence). CDR3 protein: CASSYAGQGSGRYTF. CDR3 sequence (DNA): TGTGCCAGCAGTTACGCCGGACAGGGCAGTGGGCGCTACACCTTC.

This clone was seen once. This chain links TRBV6-5 with TRBJ2-5, with D possibly being TRBD1 (6 bases). The better agreement between TRBJ2-7 and the DNA end casts doubt on the J call. The CDR3 contains 16 residues. From germline, CDR1 is MNHEY and CDR2 SVGAGI. CDR3 sequence reads: CASSYSPGQRSYEQYF. The CDR3 DNA reads TGTGCCAGCAGTTACTCACCGGGACAAAGGAGCTACGAGCAGTACTTC.

This clone was detected a few times. The chain is built from TRBV19 and TRBJ2-1; the D is unclear. CDR1 and CDR2 from the germline V gene are LNHDA and SQIVND (reference sequence). Trimming left V 4 bases short and J 8 bases short, with 9 bases between. CDR3 length equals 12 residues. The CDR3 sequence is CASSTYFDEQFF. As DNA, the CDR3 is TGTGCCAGTAGTACTTATTTTGATGAGCAGTTCTTC.

This chain uses TRBV11-3 with TRBJ2-3; D is perhaps TRBD2 (5 bases). This CDR3 region has 15 residues. V was clipped by 0 bases and J by 5 bases, with 12 bases between them. Germline V gene lookup returns CDR1 SGHNT and CDR2 YENEEA. The CDR3 DNA sequence: TGTGCCAGCAGCTTAGACGGCCGGGCGGGAGATACGCAGTATTTT. Its protein product is CASSLDGRAGDTQYF.

The chain joins TRBV7-6 to TRBJ2-2; no definite D call. The V end lost 1 base, the J end lost 13 bases, and 7 bases lay between the germline ends. Germline CDR1 and CDR2: SGHVS and FNYEAQ. The CDR3 extends over 11 amino acids. The CDR3 coding sequence is TGTGCCAGCAGCTTAGACAGCACGCTGTTTTTT. Its translation: CASSLDSTLFF.

This clone was counted between two and nine times. The gene calls are TRBV2 and TRBJ1-6; no clear D gene. This CDR3 is 14 amino acids long. Trimming removed 4 bases from V and 7 bases from J, with 11 bases in between. Germline V gene sequence: CDR1 SNHLY, CDR2 FYNNEI. The CDR3 DNA reads as TGTGCCAGCAGTGTTGAGAATGCCAATTCACCCCTCCACTTT. Translating it yields CASSVENANSPLHF.

This clone turned up a few times. This chain links TRBV9 with TRBJ1-2; 10 bases map to TRBD1. Germline CDR1 reads SGDLS; CDR2 reads YYNGEE. V was clipped by 3 bases and J by 0 bases; unmatched bases: 8. CDR3 length: 17 amino acids. CDR3 bases: TGTGCCAGCAGCGCGGGACAGGGGTTTGCTGCTAACTATGGCTACACCTTC. It codes for CASSAGQGFAANYGYTF.

This chain joins TRBV5-6 and TRBJ1-1, with 7 bases fitting TRBD1. J gave up 0 bases and V 1 base, and 6 bases lay outside the gene matches. The CDR3 has 16 amino acids. The germline V gene has CDR1 SGHDT and CDR2 YYEEEE. The CDR3 DNA is TGTGCCAGCAGCTTGTGGACAGGAGGAATGAACACTGAAGCTTTCTTT. It codes for CASSLWTGGMNTEAFF.

V and J are TRBV7-2 and TRBJ1-6; D is uncertain. CDR3 length: 12 amino acids. V was cut by 2 bases and J by 9 bases, with 5 bases left in between. From germline, CDR1 is SGHTA and CDR2 FQGNSA. Written as DNA, the CDR3 is TGTGCCAGCAGCTTAACGAGTTCACCCCTCCACTTT. Translated: CASSLTSSPLHF.

For the CDR3, the DNA is TGCGCCAGCAGCCCGGACAGGGCAGAGACCCAGTACTTC. It codes for CASSPDRAETQYF. This rearrangement joins TRBV5-1 to TRBJ2-5, with 8 positions matching TRBD1. There are 13 residues in the CDR3. CDR1 is SGHRS and CDR2 is YFSETQ in the germline V gene. Losses at the gene ends were 4 bases for V and 4 bases for J; bases not matched to a gene: 3.

The chain recombines TRBV19 with TRBJ1-6; 8 bases line up with TRBD1. The germline V gene encodes CDR1 LNHDA and CDR2 SQIVND (reference sequence). The length of the CDR3 is 14 residues. J was trimmed by 10 bases and V by 6 bases; bases with no gene match: 8. CDR3 DNA: TGTGCCAGTAGCGTCGACAGGGGAGTCTCACCCCTCCACTTT. It translates to CASSVDRGVSPLHF.

This chain connects TRBV4-3 to TRBJ1-3, with D maybe TRBD1 (5 bases). From germline, CDR1 is LGHNA and CDR2 YSLEER. The CDR3 has 15 amino acids. Trimming removed 5 bases from V and 0 bases from J, with 11 bases in between. CDR3 residues: CASSYDSLSGNTIYF. For the CDR3, the DNA is TGCGCCAGCAGCTACGACAGCCTCTCTGGAAACACCATATATTTT.

This CDR3 is CASSPGGGYEQYF. CDR3 sequence (DNA): TGTGCCAGCAGCCCCGGCGGGGGTTACGAGCAGTACTTC. The V call is TRBV6-4, the J call TRBJ2-7; 7 bases are shared with TRBD2. With 6 bases clipped from V and 4 bases from J, the junction kept 6 bases outside the gene matches. This CDR3 spans 13 amino acids. Germline values: CDR1 MRHNA, CDR2 SNTAGT.

This chain connects TRBV2 to TRBJ2-1, with D possibly TRBD2 on 5 matching bases. V lost 3 bases to trimming and J lost 2 bases, with 11 bases between them. CDR3 length: 15 amino acids. In germline, CDR1 is SNHLY, CDR2 FYNNEI. The CDR3 nucleotides read TGTGCCAGCAGTGACGGGGTCCAGGCCTACAATGAGCAGTTCTTC. It codes for CASSDGVQAYNEQFF.

Only one count was recorded for this clone. CDR3: CASSQQSGASTDTQYF. The DNA for the CDR3 is TGCGCCAGCAGCCAACAGAGCGGGGCTAGCACAGATACGCAGTATTTT. This chain uses TRBV5-1 with TRBJ2-3; 7 bases line up with TRBD2. The V and J ends lost 4 bases and 0 bases, in that order; junction bases with no gene match: 8. This CDR3 comprises 16 residues. Germline V gene data show CDR1 as SGHRS and CDR2 as YFSETQ.

The chain carries TRBV19 and TRBJ1-1; D gene unclear. V gave up 3 bases and J gave up 2 bases, with 13 bases separating them. The CDR3 extends over 15 amino acids. Germline V gene sequence: CDR1 LNHDA, CDR2 SQIVND (reference sequence). For the CDR3, the DNA is TGTGCCAGTAGTATGGTGGGTCACAGCAACACTGAAGCTTTCTTT. This codes for CASSMVGHSNTEAFF.

V is TRBV25-1 and J is TRBJ2-3; 7 nucleotides agree with TRBD2. Trimming at V came to 4 bases and at J to 2 bases, leaving 9 bases not matched to a gene. The CDR3 runs to 16 residues. CDR1 is MGHDK, CDR2 SYGVNS, per germline. CDR3 loop: CASSAQAGRYTDTQYF. CDR3 nucleotide sequence: TGTGCCAGCAGTGCTCAAGCGGGGCGTTACACAGATACGCAGTATTTT.

The chain has TRBV9 and TRBJ1-1; TRBD1 matches at 7 bases. V trimming: 3 bases; J trimming: 4 bases; junction bases outside the gene matches: 9. CDR1 is SGDLS, CDR2 YYNGEE, per germline. The CDR3 has 15 amino acids. The CDR3 here is CASSAEQGMGTEAFF. For the CDR3, the DNA is TGTGCCAGCAGCGCCGAACAGGGGATGGGCACTGAAGCTTTCTTT.

This clone showed up just once. J is TRBJ2-2 and V is TRBV27, with D possibly matching TRBD1 (6 bases). The CDR3 has 17 residues. The germline gives CDR1 MNHEY, CDR2 SMNVEV (reference sequence). V shed 2 bases and J shed 3 bases, with 16 bases lying between them. CDR3 nucleotide sequence: TGTGCCAGCAGTTTAGCCCCACAGGGAAGGTACACCGGGGAGCTGTTTTTT. It is translated as CASSLAPQGRYTGELFF.

V is TRBV12-5 and J is TRBJ1-1; no clear D. CDR3 length: 11 residues. Germline V CDR1 and CDR2: LGHNT, FRNRAP. Trimming took 6 bases from V and 6 from J, leaving 8 bases between them. The CDR3 DNA reads TGTGCTAGTGGCCTTATCTCTGAAGCTTTCTTT. Its protein product is CASGLISEAFF.

V usage is TRBV6-4 and J usage is TRBJ1-4, with 8 bases fitting TRBD1. The V gene end was trimmed by 5 bases and the J gene end by 6 bases; junction bases not matched to a gene: 8. Per the germline V gene, CDR1 is MRHNA and CDR2 is SNTAGT. CDR3 length: 15 amino acids. CDR3: CASSSIGTGYEKLFF. Here the CDR3 DNA reads TGTGCCAGCAGTAGCATCGGGACAGGATATGAAAAACTGTTTTTT.

On this clone: Other DNA sequences in this sample translate to the same CDR3. This chain connects TRBV10-1 to TRBJ2-7; TRBD2 matches at 11 bases. Per germline, CDR1 WNHNN and CDR2 SYGVQD (reference sequence). The CDR3 runs to 16 residues. V was clipped by 0 bases and J by 4 bases; unmatched bases: 5. The CDR3 sequence is CASSESRTSGLYEQYF. CDR3 coding DNA: TGCGCCAGCAGTGAGTCTCGGACTAGCGGGCTATACGAGCAGTACTTC.

As for this clone: At one boundary the junction diverges from the germline segment, which might be a read error. The rearrangement joins TRBV7-9 to TRBJ1-4; 8 bases fit TRBD1. The CDR3 sequence is 13 residues long. Germline values: CDR1 SEHNR, CDR2 FQNEAQ (reference sequence). The CDR3 region has the DNA TGTTCCAGCACTCCAGGGGGCTATGAAAAACTGTTTTTT. It specifies CSSTPGGYEKLFF.

V and J are TRBV4-1 and TRBJ1-5; TRBD1 matches at 12 bases. The CDR3 contains 17 residues. With V trimmed by 4 bases and J by 2 bases, 6 bases remained unmatched. Germline V gives CDR1 MGHRA, CDR2 YSYEKL. DNA for the CDR3: TGCGCCAGCAGCCGCGGGACAGGGGGCCTAGGCAATCAGCCCCAGCATTTT. Protein: CASSRGTGGLGNQPQHF.

The sample holds one count of this clone. The genes are TRBV4-1 and TRBJ2-5; 8 nucleotides line up with TRBD1. The CDR3 covers 18 residues. J was trimmed by 0 bases and V by 1 base; bases with no gene match: 10. Per germline, CDR1 MGHRA and CDR2 YSYEKL. This chain's CDR3 is CASSQVGRGLRYQETQYF. The CDR3 region has the DNA TGCGCCAGCAGCCAAGTCGGCAGGGGGCTCAGATACCAAGAGACCCAGTACTTC.

The chain links TRBV9 to TRBJ2-7, with 8 bases fitting TRBD2. The CDR3 contains 16 residues. Germline V gene lookup returns CDR1 SGDLS and CDR2 YYNGEE. V was clipped by 3 bases and J by 2 bases; unmatched bases: 10. As DNA, the CDR3 is TGTGCCAGCAGCGCGGCAGCGGGGGCCTACACCTACGAGCAGTACTTC. This translates into CASSAAAGAYTYEQYF.

The chain carries TRBV27 and TRBJ1-5, with TRBD1 as a possible D gene (6 bases). Germline values: CDR1 MNHEY, CDR2 SMNVEV (reference sequence). Trimming took 4 bases from V and 7 from J, leaving 20 bases between them. The CDR3 covers 16 residues. The CDR3 region is CASSSLTGGRGQPQHF. DNA of the CDR3: TGTGCCAGCAGTTCCCTGACAGGTGGTAGGGGCCAGCCCCAGCATTTT.